What follows are 29 T cell receptor beta chains derived from one specimen sequenced in a study of cytomegalovirus exposure and HLA in healthy donors. Both 60 Vbeta primers and 13 Jbeta primers went into the PCR. TCRdb's copy holds only in-frame clones and misses some; the assay was immunoSEQ multiplex PCR. The profile shows 65,000 to 85,000 clones, about nine tenths of them singletons. Source material: PBMCs. These receptors came from a woman aged 25 to 45 in good health and CMV-seronegative.

CDR3 protein: CASSQPGLAYEQYF. Written as DNA, the CDR3 is TGTGCCAGCAGTCAACCGGGACTAGCCTACGAGCAGTACTTC. The chain employs TRBV5-4 and TRBJ2-7, with 8 bases fitting TRBD2. The CDR3 totals 14 residues. Germline V gives CDR1 SGHNT, CDR2 YYREEE (reference sequence). The ends lost 5 bases at V and 2 bases at J; junction bases unmatched: 6.

The chain links TRBV5-1 to TRBJ2-7, with TRBD1 identical over 7 bases. Germline values: CDR1 SGHRS, CDR2 YFSETQ. There are 14 residues in the CDR3. V lost 0 bases and J lost 2; bases outside the gene matches: 2. CDR3 nucleotide sequence: TGCGCCAGCAGCTTGGGGGGACAGCCCTACGAGCAGTACTTC. Protein: CASSLGGQPYEQYF.

The J gene is TRBJ2-1, the V gene TRBV19, with a tentative D call TRBD2 (5 bases). The V gene lost 1 base and the J gene lost 4 bases, with 11 bases spanning the gap. Germline values: CDR1 LNHDA, CDR2 SQIVND (reference sequence). The CDR3 loop spans 15 amino acids. The CDR3, as DNA: TGTGCCAGTAGTATAGCGCATAGCGAGTACAATGAGCAGTTCTTC. It translates to CASSIAHSEYNEQFF.

V usage is TRBV5-4 and J usage is TRBJ2-2; perhaps TRBD1 as D (5 bases). The length of the CDR3 is 15 residues. The germline gives CDR1 SGHNT, CDR2 YYREEE (reference sequence). The V gene lost 0 bases and the J gene lost 3 bases, with 9 bases spanning the gap. CDR3 bases: TGTGCCAGCAGCTTGGATCCAGGGTACACCGGGGAGCTGTTTTTT. The encoded protein is CASSLDPGYTGELFF.

The chain couples TRBV21-1 to TRBJ2-3; the table names TRBD2, a call not compared with the DNA. TRBV21-1 counts as a pseudogene. This CDR3 has 16 amino acids. CDR3 amino acids: CASTETRAGGADTQYF. The CDR3 nucleotides read TGTGCCAGCACCGAAACCCGAGCGGGAGGAGCAGATACGCAGTATTTT.

J is TRBJ1-4 and V is TRBV10-1; no firm D call. Germline-derived CDR1 and CDR2 are WNHNN and SYGVQD (reference sequence). V lost 2 bases and J lost 2, with 9 bases in between. CDR3 length: 15 amino acids. CDR3 region: CASSEAGGTNEKLFF. DNA for the CDR3: TGCGCCAGCAGTGAGGCTGGAGGGACTAATGAAAAACTGTTTTTT.

The rearrangement uses TRBV7-2 and TRBJ2-7; 14 bases fit TRBD2. This CDR3 has 16 amino acids. Per the germline V gene, CDR1 is SGHTA and CDR2 is FQGNSA. J lost 5 bases, V lost 1 base, and 4 bases had no gene match. CDR3 protein: CASSLDGTSGSHEQYF. Here the CDR3 DNA reads TGTGCCAGCAGCTTAGATGGGACTAGCGGGAGTCACGAGCAGTACTTC.

This rearrangement joins TRBV28 to TRBJ2-5; 8 bases map to TRBD2. The J call may be incorrect, as the DNA end agrees better with TRBJ2-7. This CDR3 spans 14 amino acids. CDR1 and CDR2 from the germline V gene are MDHEN and SYDVKM. The CDR3 loop is CATHLAGPNYEQYF. Here the CDR3 DNA reads TGTGCCACCCACTTAGCGGGACCAAACTACGAGCAGTACTTC.

The chain joins TRBV4-3 to TRBJ1-1; D unclear. Germline V lookup: CDR1 LGHNA, CDR2 YSLEER. V lost 0 bases and J lost 1, with 12 bases in between. CDR3 length: 16 amino acids. The CDR3 sequence is CASSQDVFLGNTEAFF. CDR3 DNA sequence: TGCGCCAGCAGCCAAGATGTGTTCCTCGGGAACACTGAAGCTTTCTTT.

The sample holds a few counts of this clone. The chain has TRBV9 and TRBJ1-2, with 7 bases that match TRBD1. There are 16 residues in the CDR3. V gave up 0 bases and J gave up 6 bases; unmatched junction bases: 11. Germline lookup yields CDR1 SGDLS and CDR2 YYNGEE. DNA of the CDR3: TGTGCCAGCAGCGTAGGGGGGGCAGGGGGAAGGGATGGCTACACCTTC. It yields the protein CASSVGGAGGRDGYTF.

The rearrangement links TRBV7-9 to TRBJ2-5; D is ambiguous. V lost 5 bases, J lost 5 bases, and 15 bases lay in between. Germline CDR1 reads SEHNR; CDR2 reads FQNEAQ (reference sequence). The CDR3 spans 14 residues. The CDR3 protein is CASSPLATMETQYF. In nucleotides, the CDR3 is TGTGCCAGCAGCCCCCTGGCCACTATGGAGACCCAGTACTTC.

The V gene is TRBV6-1, the J gene TRBJ2-3; perhaps TRBD2 as D (6 bases). The CDR3 runs to 14 residues. V was cut by 4 bases and J by 6 bases, with 14 bases left in between. The V gene's germline CDR1 is MNHNS and CDR2 SASEGT. The CDR3 nucleotides are TGTGCCAGCAGTGTTTACAGTGGGGGGGATACGCAGTATTTT. Its protein is CASSVYSGGDTQYF.

The rearrangement joins TRBV4-1 to TRBJ2-1; D ambiguous. This CDR3 contains 13 residues. Trimming left V 0 bases short and J 7 bases short, with 7 bases between. Germline CDR1 reads MGHRA; CDR2 reads YSYEKL. CDR3 protein: CASSQDNRNEQFF. The CDR3 nucleotides read TGCGCCAGCAGCCAAGATAATCGGAATGAGCAGTTCTTC.

The chain is built from TRBV7-2 and TRBJ2-7; 10 bases line up with TRBD2. Germline V gene sequence: CDR1 SGHTA, CDR2 FQGNSA. Trimming removed 2 bases from V and 5 bases from J; junction bases left unmatched: 9. The CDR3 runs to 16 residues. CDR3 protein: CASSLISGRALDEQYF. Written as DNA, the CDR3 is TGTGCCAGCAGCTTAATCAGCGGGAGGGCTTTAGACGAGCAGTACTTC.

The rearrangement uses TRBV4-1 and TRBJ1-2; the match to TRBD1 covers 7 bases. Germline lookup yields CDR1 MGHRA and CDR2 YSYEKL. Losses at the gene ends were 3 bases for V and 0 bases for J; bases not matched to a gene: 13. This CDR3 is 18 amino acids long. This chain's CDR3 is CASSQPEGAAAPNYGYTF. The CDR3 region has the DNA TGCGCCAGCAGCCAGCCGGAGGGGGCCGCGGCTCCTAACTATGGCTACACCTTC.

The genes are TRBV19 and TRBJ2-2; the match to TRBD2 covers 11 bases. CDR1 LNHDA and CDR2 SQIVND come from the germline V gene (reference sequence). CDR3 length: 15 residues. With 8 bases clipped from V and 3 bases from J, the junction kept 5 bases outside the gene matches. The CDR3 here is CASFSGRAYTGELFF. The DNA for the CDR3 is TGTGCCAGTTTTAGCGGGAGGGCCTACACCGGGGAGCTGTTTTTT.

This chain connects TRBV2 to TRBJ2-1; TRBD2 aligns across 11 bases. This CDR3 has 14 residues. The V gene's germline CDR1 is SNHLY and CDR2 FYNNEI. V was pared by 8 bases and J by 8 bases, with 8 bases of the junction left unmatched. The CDR3 region is CASLTSGNSYEQFF. As DNA, the CDR3 is TGTGCCAGCTTGACTAGCGGGAATTCTTATGAGCAGTTCTTC.

The chain has TRBV5-6 and TRBJ2-4, with D tentatively TRBD2 (7 bases). Germline assignment: CDR1 SGHDT and CDR2 YYEEEE. V was clipped by 1 base and J by 0 bases, with 20 bases between them. The CDR3 is made up of 19 amino acids. CDR3 bases: TGTGCCAGCAGCTTGTTTAGGAGGGGAGGGGGATTAGCCAAAAACATTCAGTACTTC. This translates into CASSLFRRGGGLAKNIQYF.

V usage is TRBV5-4 and J usage is TRBJ1-3; D is ambiguous. The germline gives CDR1 SGHNT, CDR2 YYREEE (reference sequence). This CDR3 has 14 amino acids. The V end lost 0 bases, the J end lost 2 bases, and 6 bases lay between the germline ends. The CDR3, as DNA: TGTGCCAGCAGCTTGGGCCAGACTGGAAACACCATATATTTT. Its translation is CASSLGQTGNTIYF.

The DNA of the CDR3 is TGTGCCACCAGCAGAGCCCGACTAGCGGGAGTATGGGAGCAGTACTTC. It codes for CATSRARLAGVWEQYF. The gene calls are TRBV15 and TRBJ2-7; 12 nucleotides line up with TRBD2. V trimming: 1 base; J trimming: 7 bases; junction bases outside the gene matches: 8. The germline V gene encodes CDR1 LNHNV and CDR2 YYDKDF (reference sequence). The CDR3 is 16 residues long.

The chain is built from TRBV23-1 and TRBJ1-1, with 9 bases aligning to TRBD1. TRBV23-1 qualifies as an ORF whose function is uncertain. This CDR3 has 15 amino acids. The J segment lost 5 bases and the V segment lost 0 bases, leaving 4 bases of the junction unmatched. The CDR3 nucleotides are TGCGCCAGCAGTCAATCGGGACAGGGCGGGACTGAAGCTTTCTTT. The encoded protein is CASSQSGQGGTEAFF.

V and J are TRBV7-3 and TRBJ2-3; 12 bases agree with TRBD2. Trimming at V came to 3 bases and at J to 6 bases, leaving 4 bases not matched to a gene. Looked up from germline, CDR1 is SGHTA and CDR2 is FQGTGA. This CDR3 region has 15 residues. Written as DNA, the CDR3 is TGTGCCAGCAGCTTCGGACTAGCGGGAAGGGATACGCAGTATTTT. Translating it yields CASSFGLAGRDTQYF.

The chain couples TRBV28 to TRBJ2-2; TRBD1 might be the D (5 bases). The CDR3 covers 15 residues. The ends were cut back, 6 bases at V and 1 base at J, with 12 bases in the middle. The germline gives CDR1 MDHEN, CDR2 SYDVKM. In nucleotides, the CDR3 is TGTGCCAGCAGCTTGGACATATTGAACACCGGGGAGCTGTTTTTT. Protein sequence: CASSLDILNTGELFF.

This chain connects TRBV7-9 to TRBJ2-5; D remains unclear. Near its end, the DNA agrees better with TRBJ2-7, so the J call may be wrong. The germline gives CDR1 SEHNR, CDR2 FQNEAQ (reference sequence). This CDR3 comprises 12 residues. The CDR3 DNA follows: TGTGCCAGCAGCCAACCATCCTACGAGCAGTACTTC. This gives the protein CASSQPSYEQYF.

This chain joins TRBV10-3 and TRBJ1-4; D is perhaps TRBD1 (6 bases). The CDR3 length is 12 residues. V lost 8 bases, J lost 8 bases, and 12 bases lay in between. Germline V gene data show CDR1 as ENHRY and CDR2 as SYGVKD. The CDR3: CAIGGGEEKLFF. As DNA, the CDR3 is TGTGCCATCGGAGGGGGGGAAGAAAAACTGTTTTTT.

The sample holds a few counts of this clone. The chain recombines TRBV6-6 with TRBJ2-7; 13 positions agree with TRBD2. CDR3 length: 16 residues. The J segment lost 2 bases and the V segment lost 0 bases, leaving 1 base of the junction unmatched. Germline CDR1 and CDR2: MNHNY and SVGAGI (reference sequence). The CDR3 here is CASSYSGLAGTYEQYF. The CDR3 nucleotides read TGTGCCAGCAGTTACTCGGGACTAGCGGGGACCTACGAGCAGTACTTC.

J is TRBJ2-3 and V is TRBV7-6, with 8 positions matching TRBD2. CDR3 length: 13 amino acids. The junction had 1 base not matched to a gene; V was cut back by 1 base and J by 7 bases. CDR1 SGHVS and CDR2 FNYEAQ come from the germline V gene. CDR3 in DNA: TGTGCCAGCAGCTTAGGTAGCGGGAATACGCAGTATTTT. Residues: CASSLGSGNTQYF.

This sequence joins TRBV4-2 and TRBJ2-1; D call uncertain. Germline V gene lookup returns CDR1 LGHNA and CDR2 YNFKEQ. This CDR3 has 16 residues. V lost 1 base and J lost 4, with 14 bases in between. In nucleotides, the CDR3 is TGTGCCAGCAGCCAAGTCGCCCTCCCAGATTACAATGAGCAGTTCTTC. It specifies CASSQVALPDYNEQFF.

This clone was counted once. V gene TRBV28 combines with J gene TRBJ2-5; 11 bases are a match to TRBD2. The assigned J gene may be wrong: the sequence end matches TRBJ2-7 better. Germline CDR1 and CDR2: MDHEN and SYDVKM. This CDR3 spans 17 amino acids. This CDR3 is CASSLDYLAGGGYEQYF. In DNA form, the CDR3 reads TGTGCCAGCAGTCTGGATTATCTAGCGGGAGGAGGCTACGAGCAGTACTTC.